The T cell receptor beta chain described here comes from a study of CD8+ T cells in alopecia areata. RNA extraction and reverse transcription yielded cDNA as sequencing template. The assay was immunoSEQ multiplex PCR, and TCRdb's table has in-frame clones only and misses some. The sample shows 150,000 to 200,000 clones, 51% of them seen only once. Regarding treatment: oral pan-JAK inhibitor, 5-10 mg twice daily. Punch biopsies of lesional scalp, plus peripheral blood, were taken from alopecia areata patients. CD4+ and CD8+ T cells were sorted from PBMCs stained for CD3, CD4 and CD8. This clone was detected only a few times. The receptor was isolated from a human donor with alopecia areata. The source material was CD8+ T cells sorted from blood, sampled around week 53, from a patient treated with tofacitinib.

CDR3 bases: TGTGCCAGCAGCTTTTCTCCGGAAGGGGGGCAGTATTTT. It encodes CASSFSPEGGQYF. The V and J genes are TRBV11-2 and TRBJ2-3; possible D gene TRBD1, 6 bases. CDR1 SGHAT and CDR2 FQNNGV come from the germline V gene. There are 13 residues in the CDR3. V was shortened by 3 bases and J by 11 bases, with 15 bases between the two germline ends. Using reference TRBV11-2 and TRBJ2-3 for the parts outside the CDR3, the full variable domain is EAGVAQSPRYKIIEKRQSVAFWCNPISGHATLYWYQQILGQGPKLLIQFQNNGVVDDSQLPKDRFSAERLKGVDSTLKIQPAKLEDSAVYLCASSFSPEGGQYFGPGTRLTVL.